The present T cell receptor beta chain was sequenced within a study of T cells in Graves' hyperthyroidism and ophthalmopathy. In the study overall: At initial diagnosis, before any treatment had begun, peripheral blood was obtained.

This CDR3 comprises 15 residues. V lost 1 base to trimming and J lost 5 bases, with 14 bases between them. In germline, CDR1 is SGHTA, CDR2 FQGNSA. Authors of the study amplified TCR beta CDR3 regions from RNA transcripts. HTBI primers were the set used in a first-round RT-PCR of the TCR CDR3. One entry per CDR3 protein, called by TCRdb with MiXCR from the multiplex PCR reads. The sample has about 640,000 distinct CDR3 sequences, roughly 20% seen once. The sequence came from a man aged 30-40 years with Graves' ophthalmopathy. Input material: blood. This chain links TRBV7-2 with TRBJ2-5; D gene ambiguous. DNA for the CDR3: TGTGCCAGCAGCTTAGTCTTTTCAGACTGGGAGACCCAGTACTTC. This translates into CASSLVFSDWETQYF.